The rows below give T cell receptor beta chains drawn from one sample of a study of regulatory T cells in long-lasting Graves disease. TCRdb re-analysed the multiplex PCR reads in MiXCR, keeping a single row per CDR3 protein. Here the sample spans 450,000 to 650,000 distinct CDR3 sequences, 15% to 20% being singletons. A further study also used this sample, focusing on T cells in Graves' hyperthyroidism and ophthalmopathy.

Source: peripheral blood mononuclear cells (PBMCs), taken at new diagnosis, from a patient treated with antithyroid drugs. The receptor set was obtained from a woman aged 35-60 years with Graves disease. The CDR3 runs from the conserved cysteine through the conserved F or W. A D gene is named only where the DNA matches it firmly. Size values are once, few and many counts, or a class for expanded clones, and some rows have none.

size: many
D: .
V: TRBV7-9
J: TRBJ1-1
CDR3: CASSPRGRENTEAFF
DNA: TGTGCCAGCAGCCCCCGAGGGAGGGAGAACACTGAAGCTTTCTTT

size: .
D: TRBD1
V: TRBV2
J: TRBJ2-7
CDR3: CAGRQGRGNEQYF
DNA: TGTGCCGGCCGACAGGGGCGTGGGAACGAGCAGTACTTC

size: many
D: .
V: TRBV20-1
J: TRBJ1-1
CDR3: CSATEITEAFF
DNA: TGCAGTGCCACGGAAATCACTGAAGCTTTCTTT

size: many
D: TRBD2
V: TRBV20-1
J: TRBJ2-5
CDR3: CSARTGSGAQETQYF
DNA: TGCAGTGCTAGAACAGGTAGCGGGGCACAAGAGACCCAGTACTTC

size: few
D: .
V: TRBV7-9
J: TRBJ2-7
CDR3: CASSTSGTPLEQYF
DNA: TGTGCCAGCAGCACATCCGGGACCCCCCTCGAGCAGTACTTC

size: many
D: .
V: TRBV12-3/TRBV12-4
J: TRBJ2-7
CDR3: CASSLDGGEQYF
DNA: TGTGCCAGCAGTTTAGATGGGGGGGAGCAGTACTTC

size: many
D: TRBD2
V: TRBV11-2
J: TRBJ2-5
CDR3: CASSLDRGGRETQYF
DNA: TGTGCCAGCAGCTTAGATCGGGGGGGGAGAGAGACCCAGTACTTC

size: many
D: TRBD1
V: TRBV5-1
J: TRBJ1-1
CDR3: CASSVASGQRARTEAFF
DNA: TGCGCCAGCAGCGTAGCCTCGGGACAGCGGGCTCGCACTGAAGCTTTCTTT

size: many
D: .
V: TRBV12-3/TRBV12-4
J: TRBJ1-5
CDR3: CASSFLQRGNQPQHF
DNA: TGTGCCAGCAGTTTTCTCCAGAGGGGCAATCAGCCCCAGCATTTT

size: many
D: TRBD2
V: TRBV2
J: TRBJ2-1
CDR3: CASRGGLAGLNEQFF
DNA: TGTGCCAGCAGGGGGGGACTAGCGGGACTCAATGAGCAGTTCTTC

size: .
D: TRBD2
V: TRBV2
J: TRBJ2-5
CDR3: CASSNPAGDWSGETQYF
DNA: TGTGCCAGCAGTAACCCGGCGGGGGACTGGTCGGGTGAGACCCAGTACTTC

size: few
D: TRBD2
V: TRBV3-1
J: TRBJ2-7
CDR3: CASSPHLGGGSYEQYF
DNA: TGTGCCAGCAGCCCCCATTTAGGCGGGGGCTCCTACGAGCAGTACTTC

size: many
D: .
V: TRBV12-3/TRBV12-4
J: TRBJ2-7
CDR3: CASSLGGQGASYEQYF
DNA: TGTGCCAGCAGTTTAGGGGGGCAGGGTGCTTCCTACGAGCAGTACTTC

size: .
D: TRBD1
V: TRBV6-1
J: TRBJ1-2
CDR3: CASSPGQGATLWYGYTF
DNA: TGTGCCAGCAGTCCCGGACAGGGGGCCACCCTCTGGTATGGCTACACCTTC

size: many
D: .
V: TRBV10-3
J: TRBJ1-6
CDR3: CAISGAEGSYPSGNSPLHF
DNA: TGTGCCATCAGTGGGGCGGAAGGGTCCTATCCTTCGGGTAATTCACCCCTCCACTTT

size: .
D: .
V: TRBV19
J: TRBJ2-3
CDR3: CASSIEGTSTDTQYF
DNA: TGTGCCAGTAGTATCGAGGGGACCAGCACAGATACGCAGTATTTT

size: many
D: .
V: TRBV3-1
J: TRBJ2-7
CDR3: CASSPSARYEQYF
DNA: TGTGCCAGCAGCCCCTCCGCTCGATACGAGCAGTACTTC

size: many
D: .
V: TRBV7-2
J: TRBJ1-5
CDR3: CASSFWGDKFRSSNQPQHF
DNA: TGTGCCAGCAGCTTTTGGGGGGACAAGTTCCGTTCTAGCAATCAGCCCCAGCATTTT

size: .
D: TRBD1
V: TRBV5-6
J: TRBJ1-4
CDR3: CASSTGGSEKLFF
DNA: TGTGCCAGCAGTACAGGGGGCTCTGAAAAACTGTTTTTT

size: many
D: TRBD1
V: TRBV20-1
J: TRBJ2-7
CDR3: CSARDRDRVDEQYF
DNA: TGCAGTGCTAGAGACCGGGACAGGGTGGACGAGCAGTACTTC

size: many
D: .
V: TRBV12-3/TRBV12-4
J: TRBJ1-1
CDR3: CASSLGTGTTNTEAFF
DNA: TGTGCCAGCAGTTTGGGCACAGGTACAACGAACACTGAAGCTTTCTTT

size: many
D: TRBD2
V: TRBV12-3/TRBV12-4
J: TRBJ2-3
CDR3: CASRSAGGPDTQYF
DNA: TGTGCCAGCAGGTCAGCGGGGGGCCCAGATACGCAGTATTTT

size: few
D: .
V: TRBV6-5
J: TRBJ1-5
CDR3: CASSSGLRGQPQHF
DNA: TGTGCCAGCAGTTCGGGTCTTCGGGGGCAGCCCCAGCATTTT

size: many
D: .
V: TRBV28
J: TRBJ2-4
CDR3: CASSLMAGSDMVAKNIQYF
DNA: TGTGCCAGCAGTTTAATGGCAGGATCCGACATGGTAGCCAAAAACATTCAGTACTTC

size: .
D: .
V: TRBV11-3
J: TRBJ2-2
CDR3: CASSGYIGELFF
DNA: TGTGCCAGCAGCGGGTATATCGGGGAGCTGTTTTTT

size: many
D: .
V: TRBV12-3/TRBV12-4
J: TRBJ2-7
CDR3: CASSPKGVFEQYF
DNA: TGTGCCAGCAGTCCTAAGGGAGTTTTCGAGCAGTACTTC

size: .
D: .
V: TRBV20-1
J: TRBJ2-7
CDR3: CSAGGGATSYEQYF
DNA: TGCAGTGCCGGGGGCGGGGCGACCTCCTACGAGCAGTACTTC

size: many
D: TRBD2
V: TRBV6-2/TRBV6-3
J: TRBJ2-3
CDR3: CASTDRDYTSTDTQYF
DNA: TGTGCCAGCACAGACCGGGACTACACTAGCACAGATACGCAGTATTTT

size: .
D: TRBD1
V: TRBV5-6
J: TRBJ1-5
CDR3: CASSYRDRSNQPQHF
DNA: TGTGCCAGCAGCTACCGGGACAGGAGCAATCAGCCCCAGCATTTT